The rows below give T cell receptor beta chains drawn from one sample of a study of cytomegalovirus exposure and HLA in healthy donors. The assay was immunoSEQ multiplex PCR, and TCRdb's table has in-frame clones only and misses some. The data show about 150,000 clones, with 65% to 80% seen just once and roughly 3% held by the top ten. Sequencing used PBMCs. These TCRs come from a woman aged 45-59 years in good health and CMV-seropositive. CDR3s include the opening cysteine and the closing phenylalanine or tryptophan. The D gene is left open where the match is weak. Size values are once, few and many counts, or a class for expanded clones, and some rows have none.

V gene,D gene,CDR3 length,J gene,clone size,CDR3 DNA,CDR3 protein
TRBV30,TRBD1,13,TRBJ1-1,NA,TGTGCCTGGGCGGGTGGGACAGGCACTGAAGCTTTCTTT,CAWAGGTGTEAFF
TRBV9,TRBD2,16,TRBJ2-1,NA,TGTGCCAGCAGCCCCCGCCGGGGGGGGAGTACACATGAGCAGTTCTTC,CASSPRRGGSTHEQFF
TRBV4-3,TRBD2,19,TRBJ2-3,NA,TGCGCCAGCAGCCAAAGCTGGAGTAGGGCGGGGGGGCCTGGAGATACGCAGTATTTT,CASSQSWSRAGGPGDTQYF
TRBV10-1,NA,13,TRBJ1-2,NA,TGCGCCAGCAGTGAAACCAGTGACTATGGCTACACCTTC,CASSETSDYGYTF
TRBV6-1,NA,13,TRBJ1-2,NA,TGTGCCAGCAGTGATATCAACAGGGCTGGCTACACCTTC,CASSDINRAGYTF
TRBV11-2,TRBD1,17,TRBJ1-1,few,TGTGCCAGCAGCTTAGCCCGACAGGGGGCTCAGACCACTGAAGCTTTCTTT,CASSLARQGAQTTEAFF
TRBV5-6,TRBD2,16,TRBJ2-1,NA,TGTGCCAGCAGCTTGGCCGTCCGACTAGCGGGGGGTGAGCAGTTCTTC,CASSLAVRLAGGEQFF
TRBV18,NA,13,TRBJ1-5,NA,TGTGCCAGCTCAGAACAGAGCAATCAGCCCCAGCATTTT,CASSEQSNQPQHF
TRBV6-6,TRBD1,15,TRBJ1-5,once,TGTGTCAGCAGTTACACAGGGGGTGACAATCAGCCCCAGCATTTT,CVSSYTGGDNQPQHF
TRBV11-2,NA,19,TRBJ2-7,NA,TGTGCCAGCAGCTTGCTGGTAGGGGCAAAAGAAACTTACTCTTACGAGCAGTACTTC,CASSLLVGAKETYSYEQYF
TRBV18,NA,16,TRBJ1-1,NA,TGTGCCAGCTCCTCCTCGGGCCGGGAATTTCTGGCTGAAGCTTTCTTT,CASSSSGREFLAEAFF
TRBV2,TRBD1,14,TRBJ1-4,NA,TGTGCCAGCAGTACCGGGACAGGGCCTGAAAAACTGTTTTTT,CASSTGTGPEKLFF
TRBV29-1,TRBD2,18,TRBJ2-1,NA,TGCAGCGTTCTACTAGCGGGAGCCAAATTAAGCTCCTACAATGAGCAGTTCTTC,CSVLLAGAKLSSYNEQFF
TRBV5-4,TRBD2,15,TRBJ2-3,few,TGTGCCAGCAGCCGAGATAGCGGGGCCACAGATACGCAGTATTTT,CASSRDSGATDTQYF
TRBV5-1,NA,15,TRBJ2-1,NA,TGCGCCAGCAGCTTGGACAGGGTTTCCTACAATGAGCAGTTCTTC,CASSLDRVSYNEQFF
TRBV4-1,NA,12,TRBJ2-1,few,TGCGCCAGCAGCCAGGGGGACTCTGAGCAGTTCTTC,CASSQGDSEQFF
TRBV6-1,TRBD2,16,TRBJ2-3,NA,TGTGCCAGCAGTGAGTTCCGGCGGGGGACCACAGATACGCAGTATTTT,CASSEFRRGTTDTQYF
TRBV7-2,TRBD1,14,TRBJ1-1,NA,TGTGCCAGCAGCCTGGACAGGGTGAACACTGAAGCTTTCTTT,CASSLDRVNTEAFF
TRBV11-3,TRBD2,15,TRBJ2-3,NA,TGTGCCAGCAGCAAAACTAGCGGGGGCGGTGATACGCAGTATTTT,CASSKTSGGGDTQYF
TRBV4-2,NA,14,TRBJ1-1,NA,TGTGCCAGCACCGACTTAGGAGGGGGGGTTGAAGCTTTCTTT,CASTDLGGGVEAFF
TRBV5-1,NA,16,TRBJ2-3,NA,TGCGCCAGCAGCTTGATAGGGGGTGCCGGCACAGATACGCAGTATTTT,CASSLIGGAGTDTQYF
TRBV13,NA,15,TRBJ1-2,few,TGTGCCAGCAGCTTAGGATTGACAGGCAACTATGGCTACACCTTC,CASSLGLTGNYGYTF
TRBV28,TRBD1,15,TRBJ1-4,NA,TGTGCCAGCAGTTTATCAGGGACAGGGTTCGAAAAACTGTTTTTT,CASSLSGTGFEKLFF
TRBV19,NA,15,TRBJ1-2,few,TGTGCCAGTAGTATCCTACCCGCCCCCGGGTATGGCTACACCTTC,CASSILPAPGYGYTF
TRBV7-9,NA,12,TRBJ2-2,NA,TGTGCCAGCAGAACGGGACTCGGGGAGCTGTTTTTT,CASRTGLGELFF
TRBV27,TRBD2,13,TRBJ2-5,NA,TGTGCCAGCAGTTTAGCGGGGGGGCAGACCCAGTACTTC,CASSLAGGQTQYF
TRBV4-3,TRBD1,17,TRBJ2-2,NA,TGCGCCAGCAGCCCGGGGGCCGGGACAGGGAGCACCGGGGAGCTGTTTTTT,CASSPGAGTGSTGELFF
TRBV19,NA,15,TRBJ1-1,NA,TGTGCCAGTAGTAGGCCGGGGGGTGAGGACACTGAAGCTTTCTTT,CASSRPGGEDTEAFF
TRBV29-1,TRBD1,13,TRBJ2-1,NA,TGCAGCGTTGAAGGGACAGGGAATAATGAGCAGTTCTTC,CSVEGTGNNEQFF
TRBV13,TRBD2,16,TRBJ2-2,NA,TGTGCCAGCAGCGCGACTAGCGGGAGAAAGACCGGGGAGCTGTTTTTT,CASSATSGRKTGELFF
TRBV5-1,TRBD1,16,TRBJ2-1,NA,TGCGCCAGCAGCTTGACGGCCCCCCCGACAGGGAATGAGCAGTTCTTC,CASSLTAPPTGNEQFF
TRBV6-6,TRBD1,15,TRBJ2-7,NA,TGTGCCAGCAGCCCCGGACAGGGTCGGTCCTACGAGCAGTACTTC,CASSPGQGRSYEQYF
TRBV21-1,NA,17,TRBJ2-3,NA,TGTGCCAGCAGCAAATGTGCGACTAGACGGGATCCAGATACGCAGTATTTT,CASSKCATRRDPDTQYF
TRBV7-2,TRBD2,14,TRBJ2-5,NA,TGTGCCAGCAGCTACCAGACTAGCAGAGAGACCCAGTACTTC,CASSYQTSRETQYF
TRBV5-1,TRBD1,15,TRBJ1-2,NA,TGCGCCAGCAGCTTGGCCCCAGGGGGACCTTATGGCTACACCTTC,CASSLAPGGPYGYTF
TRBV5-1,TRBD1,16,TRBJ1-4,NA,TGCGCCAGCAGCTTGGTCGGGACAGGGGACGGGGAAAAACTGTTTTTT,CASSLVGTGDGEKLFF
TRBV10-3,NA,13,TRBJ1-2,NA,TGTGCCATCAGCCCCGGACAGAACTATGGCTACACCTTC,CAISPGQNYGYTF
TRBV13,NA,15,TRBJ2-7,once,TGTGCCAGCAGCGTACTAGTTGAATCCCGGCGGGAGCAGTACTTC,CASSVLVESRREQYF